The 7 T cell receptor beta chains reported below all come from one sample, sequenced in a study of CD8 T cells in Susac syndrome. Reverse transcription of roughly 0.5 to 1 ug RNA used random hexamers. TCRdb called the immunoSEQ multiplex PCR reads again in MiXCR, with one record for every CDR3 protein. The sample contains tens of thousands of distinct CDR3 sequences, about 93% of which appear only once. The sample comprised CD8+ T cells from PBMCs. Source of these receptors: a human donor with Susac syndrome.

This clonotype was seen once. The chain employs TRBV10-3 and TRBJ2-3; 12 bases are shared with TRBD2. V was clipped by 11 bases and J by 1 base; unmatched bases: 16. CDR1 ENHRY and CDR2 SYGVKD come from the germline V gene. The CDR3 loop spans 18 amino acids. The CDR3 nucleotides are TGTGCCTCCGGGATGACTAGCGGGGGAGAATGGCGCACAGATACGCAGTATTTT. This sequence encodes CASGMTSGGEWRTDTQYF.

The chain is built from TRBV7-2 and TRBJ2-5; D unresolved. The CDR3 length is 14 residues. Germline V gene sequence: CDR1 SGHTA, CDR2 FQGNSA. V was pared by 3 bases and J by 4 bases, with 12 bases between. The CDR3 coding sequence is TGTGCCAGCAGCTTGTACACGTCTCGAGAGACCCAGTACTTC. It is translated as CASSLYTSRETQYF.

This chain connects TRBV30 to TRBJ1-3; the D is unclear. This CDR3 has 11 amino acids. In germline, CDR1 is GTSNPN, CDR2 SVGIG (reference sequence). V was clipped by 3 bases and J by 8 bases, with 8 bases between them. CDR3 DNA sequence: TGTGCCTGGAGCGAACAGTACACCATATATTTT. Its protein product is CAWSEQYTIYF.

The CDR3 DNA reads TGTGCCAGCCTCGAACCATTCGGGCGGGACTCCTACGAGCAGTACTTC. Amino acids: CASLEPFGRDSYEQYF. The gene calls are TRBV6-2 or TRBV6-3 and TRBJ2-7; the D gene is possibly TRBD2 (6 bases). Germline CDR1 MNHEY, CDR2 SVGEGT. V was clipped by 8 bases and J by 0 bases, with 20 bases between them. The CDR3 extends over 16 amino acids.

This clonotype has only a few counts. The chain employs TRBV2 and TRBJ2-7, with D unclear. Trimming pared 4 bases from V and 6 bases from J, leaving 13 bases between. The germline CDR1 and CDR2 sequences are SNHLY and FYNNEI. This CDR3 is 13 amino acids long. CDR3 sequence reads: CASSVPPASEQYF. The CDR3 DNA is TGTGCCAGCAGTGTTCCCCCCGCCAGCGAGCAGTACTTC.

The chain links TRBV5-6 to TRBJ2-7, with D maybe TRBD2 (6 bases). The V end was cut by 2 bases, the J end by 3 bases, with 15 bases between. Looked up from germline, CDR1 is SGHDT and CDR2 is YYEEEE. The CDR3 extends over 15 amino acids. CDR3 sequence (DNA): TGTGCCAGCAGCTTTGCCCCCGGACTATACTACGAGCAGTACTTC. It is translated as CASSFAPGLYYEQYF.

The chain joins TRBV7-6 to TRBJ2-2; 10 nucleotides agree with TRBD1. Trimming removed 5 bases from V and 5 bases from J; junction bases left unmatched: 11. Germline V gene lookup returns CDR1 SGHVS and CDR2 FNYEAQ. The CDR3 runs to 17 residues. The CDR3 DNA reads TGTGCCAGCAGCAGGGACGAGACAGGGGGCCGAACCGGGGAGCTGTTTTTT. Its protein is CASSRDETGGRTGELFF.